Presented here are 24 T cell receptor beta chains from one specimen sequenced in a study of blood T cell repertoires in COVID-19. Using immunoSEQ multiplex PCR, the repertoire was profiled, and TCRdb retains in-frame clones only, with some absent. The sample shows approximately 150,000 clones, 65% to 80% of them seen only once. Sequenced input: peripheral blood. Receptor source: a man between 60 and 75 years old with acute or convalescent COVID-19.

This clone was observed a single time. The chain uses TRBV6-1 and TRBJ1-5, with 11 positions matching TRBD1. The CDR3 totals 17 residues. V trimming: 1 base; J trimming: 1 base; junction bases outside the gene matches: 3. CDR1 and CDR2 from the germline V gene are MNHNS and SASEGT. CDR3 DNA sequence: TGTGCCAGCAGTGAAGGGACAGGGGGCGCGAGCAATCAGCCCCAGCATTTT. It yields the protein CASSEGTGGASNQPQHF.

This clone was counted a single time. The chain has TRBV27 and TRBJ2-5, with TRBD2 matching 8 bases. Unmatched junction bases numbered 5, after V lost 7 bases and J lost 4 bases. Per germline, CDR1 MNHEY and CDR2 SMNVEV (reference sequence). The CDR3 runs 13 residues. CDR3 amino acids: CASKTSVGETQYF. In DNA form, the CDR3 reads TGTGCCAGCAAGACTAGCGTGGGAGAGACCCAGTACTTC.

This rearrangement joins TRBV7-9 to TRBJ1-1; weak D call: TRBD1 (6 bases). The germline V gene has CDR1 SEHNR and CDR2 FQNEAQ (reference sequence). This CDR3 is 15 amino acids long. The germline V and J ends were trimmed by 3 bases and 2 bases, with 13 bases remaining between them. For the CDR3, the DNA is TGTGCCAGCAGCTTCGGCAGGGGCGCAAACACTGAAGCTTTCTTT. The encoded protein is CASSFGRGANTEAFF.

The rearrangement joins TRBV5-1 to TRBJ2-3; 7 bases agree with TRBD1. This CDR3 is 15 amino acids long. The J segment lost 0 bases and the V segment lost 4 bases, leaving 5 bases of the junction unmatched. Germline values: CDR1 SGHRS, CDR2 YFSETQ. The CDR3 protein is CASSPGQTSTDTQYF. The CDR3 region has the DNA TGCGCCAGCAGCCCGGGACAGACTAGCACAGATACGCAGTATTTT.

The CDR3: CASSKKFRYEKLFF. The CDR3 DNA reads as TGTGCCAGCAGCAAAAAATTCAGGTATGAAAAACTGTTTTTT. The chain couples TRBV21-1 to TRBJ1-4; TRBD1 is taken as the D call from the table, unchecked against the DNA. TRBV21-1 is a pseudogene segment. CDR3 length: 14 amino acids.

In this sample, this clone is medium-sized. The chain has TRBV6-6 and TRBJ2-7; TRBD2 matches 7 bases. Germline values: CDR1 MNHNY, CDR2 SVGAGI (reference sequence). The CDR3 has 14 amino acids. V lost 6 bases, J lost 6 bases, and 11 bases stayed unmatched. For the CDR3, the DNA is TGTGCCAGCAGGACTTTAAAGGGAGGGAGCGAGCAGTACTTC. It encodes CASRTLKGGSEQYF.

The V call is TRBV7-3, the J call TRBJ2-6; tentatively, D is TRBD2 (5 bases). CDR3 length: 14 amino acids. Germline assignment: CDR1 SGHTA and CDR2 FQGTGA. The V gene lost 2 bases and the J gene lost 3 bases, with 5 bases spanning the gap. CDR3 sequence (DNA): TGTGCCAGCAGCTTAGCGGGTGGGGCCAACGTCCTGACTTTC. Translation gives CASSLAGGANVLTF.

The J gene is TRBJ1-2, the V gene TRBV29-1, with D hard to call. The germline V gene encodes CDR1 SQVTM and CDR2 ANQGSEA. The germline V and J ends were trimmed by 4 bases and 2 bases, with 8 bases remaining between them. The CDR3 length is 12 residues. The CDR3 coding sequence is TGCAGCGTTGTGGGCAGAAACTATGGCTACACCTTC. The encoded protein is CSVVGRNYGYTF.

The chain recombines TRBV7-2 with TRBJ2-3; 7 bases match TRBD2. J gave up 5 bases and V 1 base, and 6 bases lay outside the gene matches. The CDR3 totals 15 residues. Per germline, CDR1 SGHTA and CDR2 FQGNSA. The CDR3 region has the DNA TGTGCCAGCAGCTTAGGTAGCGGGTGGGGAGATACGCAGTATTTT. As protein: CASSLGSGWGDTQYF.

CDR3 sequence reads: CASSIAGYSGANVLTF. The CDR3 coding sequence is TGTGCCAGTAGTATAGCAGGGTACTCTGGGGCCAACGTCCTGACTTTC. The V call is TRBV19, the J call TRBJ2-6; possibly TRBD1 for D (5 bases). Trimming took off 1 base at V and 0 bases at J, with 7 bases between the two ends. Germline values: CDR1 LNHDA, CDR2 SQIVND (reference sequence). The CDR3 contains 16 residues. The whole variable domain, filled in from reference TRBV19 and TRBJ2-6, reads DGGITQSPKYLFRKEGQNVTLSCEQNLNHDAMYWYRQDPGQGLRLIYYSQIVNDFQKGDIAEGYSVSREKKESFPLTVTSAQKNPTAFYLCASSIAGYSGANVLTFGAGSRLTVL.

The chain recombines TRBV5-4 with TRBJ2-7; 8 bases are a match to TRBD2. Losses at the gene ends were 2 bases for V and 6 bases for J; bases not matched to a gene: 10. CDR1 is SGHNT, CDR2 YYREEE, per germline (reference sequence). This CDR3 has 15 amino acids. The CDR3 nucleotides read TGTGCCAGCAGCTTTCCCCACGGGAGGGCGTCCGAGCAGTACTTC. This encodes CASSFPHGRASEQYF. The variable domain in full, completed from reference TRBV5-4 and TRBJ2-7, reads ETGVTQSPTHLIKTRGQQVTLRCSSQSGHNTVSWYQQALGQGPQFIFQYYREEENGRGNFPPRFSGLQFPNYSSELNVNALELDDSALYLCASSFPHGRASEQYFGPGTRLTVT.

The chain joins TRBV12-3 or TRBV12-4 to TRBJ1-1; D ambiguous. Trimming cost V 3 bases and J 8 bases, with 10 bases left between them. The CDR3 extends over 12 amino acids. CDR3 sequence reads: CASSFLGREAFF. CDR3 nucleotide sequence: TGTGCCAGCAGTTTTTTGGGGAGGGAAGCTTTCTTT.

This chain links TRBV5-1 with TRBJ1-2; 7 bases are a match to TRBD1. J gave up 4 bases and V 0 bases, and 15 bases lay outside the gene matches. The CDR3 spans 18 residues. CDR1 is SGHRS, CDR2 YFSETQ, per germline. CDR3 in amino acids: CASSLVRQGGKGLYGYTF. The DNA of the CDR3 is TGCGCCAGCAGCTTGGTCCGACAGGGAGGAAAGGGGCTCTATGGCTACACCTTC.

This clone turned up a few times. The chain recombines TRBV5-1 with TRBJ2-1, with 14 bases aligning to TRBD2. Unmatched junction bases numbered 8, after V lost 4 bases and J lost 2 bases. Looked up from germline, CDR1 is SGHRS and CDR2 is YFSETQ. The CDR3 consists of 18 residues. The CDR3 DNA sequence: TGCGCCAGCAGCCCCGGGACTAGCGGGAGTAGCGCCTACAATGAGCAGTTCTTC. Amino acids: CASSPGTSGSSAYNEQFF. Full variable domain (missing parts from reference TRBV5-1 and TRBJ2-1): KAGVTQTPRYLIKTRGQQVTLSCSPISGHRSVSWYQQTPGQGLQFLFEYFSETQRNKGNFPGRFSGRQFSNSRSEMNVSTLELGDSALYLCASSPGTSGSSAYNEQFFGPGTRLTVL.

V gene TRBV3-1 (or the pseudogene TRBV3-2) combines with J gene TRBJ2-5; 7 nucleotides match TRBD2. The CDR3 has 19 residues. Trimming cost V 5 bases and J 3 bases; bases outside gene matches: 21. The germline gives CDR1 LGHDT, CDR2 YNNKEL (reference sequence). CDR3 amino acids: CASSSIKRVSLAPEETQYF. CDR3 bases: TGTGCCAGCAGCTCGATAAAGCGTGTGTCACTAGCGCCAGAAGAGACCCAGTACTTC.

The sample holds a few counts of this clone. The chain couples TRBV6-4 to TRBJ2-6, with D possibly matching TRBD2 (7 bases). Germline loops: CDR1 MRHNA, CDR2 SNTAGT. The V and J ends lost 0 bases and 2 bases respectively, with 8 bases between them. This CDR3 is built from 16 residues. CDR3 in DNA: TGTGCCAGCAGTGACTCGCGGGGGCCTGGGGCCAACGTCCTGACTTTC. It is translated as CASSDSRGPGANVLTF.

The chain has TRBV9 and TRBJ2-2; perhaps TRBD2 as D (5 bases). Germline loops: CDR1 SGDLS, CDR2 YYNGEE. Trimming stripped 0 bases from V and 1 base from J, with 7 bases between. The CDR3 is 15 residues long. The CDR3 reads CASSVVSGNTGELFF. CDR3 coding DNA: TGTGCCAGCAGCGTAGTAAGCGGGAACACCGGGGAGCTGTTTTTT.

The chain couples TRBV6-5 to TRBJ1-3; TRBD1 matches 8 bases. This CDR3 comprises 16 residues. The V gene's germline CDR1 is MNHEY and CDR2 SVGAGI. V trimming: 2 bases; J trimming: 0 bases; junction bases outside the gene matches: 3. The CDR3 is CASSYGQGFSGNTIYF. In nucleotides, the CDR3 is TGTGCCAGCAGTTACGGACAGGGATTCTCTGGAAACACCATATATTTT.

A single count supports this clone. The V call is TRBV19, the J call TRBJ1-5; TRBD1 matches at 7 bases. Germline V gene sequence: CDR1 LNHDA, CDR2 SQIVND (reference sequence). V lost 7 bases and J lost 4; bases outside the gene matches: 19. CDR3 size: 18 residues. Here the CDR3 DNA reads TGTGCCAGTACCTCTCATGTAGTGAGACAGGGCTTTAATCAGCCCCAGCATTTT. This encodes CASTSHVVRQGFNQPQHF.

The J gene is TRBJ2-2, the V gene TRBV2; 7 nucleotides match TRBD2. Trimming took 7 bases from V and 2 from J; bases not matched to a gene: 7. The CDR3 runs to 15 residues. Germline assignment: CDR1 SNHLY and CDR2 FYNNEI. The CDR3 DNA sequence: TGTGCCAGCATGCCAAGGACTAGAAACACCGGGGAGCTGTTTTTT. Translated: CASMPRTRNTGELFF.

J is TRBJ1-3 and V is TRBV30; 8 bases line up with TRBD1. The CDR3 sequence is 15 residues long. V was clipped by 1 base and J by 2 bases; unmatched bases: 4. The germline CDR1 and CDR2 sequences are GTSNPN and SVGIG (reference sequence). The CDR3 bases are TGTGCCTGGAGTGGCGACAGGGGTCCTGGAAACACCATATATTTT. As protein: CAWSGDRGPGNTIYF.

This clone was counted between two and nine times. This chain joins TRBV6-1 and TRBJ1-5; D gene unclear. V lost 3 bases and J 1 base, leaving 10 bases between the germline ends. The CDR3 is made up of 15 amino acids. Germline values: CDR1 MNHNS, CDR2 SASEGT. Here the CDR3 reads CASSDLGGSNQPQHF. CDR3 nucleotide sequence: TGTGCCAGCAGTGATCTGGGAGGAAGCAATCAGCCCCAGCATTTT.

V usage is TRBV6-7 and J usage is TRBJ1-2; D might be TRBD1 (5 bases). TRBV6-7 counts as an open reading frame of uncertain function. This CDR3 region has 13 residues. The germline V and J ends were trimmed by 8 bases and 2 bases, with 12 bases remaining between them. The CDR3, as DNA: TGTGCCAGCTCCCAGGGTATAAACTATGGCTACACCTTC. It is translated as CASSQGINYGYTF.

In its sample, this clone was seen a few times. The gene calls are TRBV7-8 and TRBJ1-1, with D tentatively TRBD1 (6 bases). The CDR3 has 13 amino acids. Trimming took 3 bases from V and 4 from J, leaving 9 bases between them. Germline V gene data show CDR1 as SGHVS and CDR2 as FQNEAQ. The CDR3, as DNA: TGTGCCAGCAGCTTCAGGGGTGGCACTGAAGCTTTCTTT. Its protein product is CASSFRGGTEAFF.